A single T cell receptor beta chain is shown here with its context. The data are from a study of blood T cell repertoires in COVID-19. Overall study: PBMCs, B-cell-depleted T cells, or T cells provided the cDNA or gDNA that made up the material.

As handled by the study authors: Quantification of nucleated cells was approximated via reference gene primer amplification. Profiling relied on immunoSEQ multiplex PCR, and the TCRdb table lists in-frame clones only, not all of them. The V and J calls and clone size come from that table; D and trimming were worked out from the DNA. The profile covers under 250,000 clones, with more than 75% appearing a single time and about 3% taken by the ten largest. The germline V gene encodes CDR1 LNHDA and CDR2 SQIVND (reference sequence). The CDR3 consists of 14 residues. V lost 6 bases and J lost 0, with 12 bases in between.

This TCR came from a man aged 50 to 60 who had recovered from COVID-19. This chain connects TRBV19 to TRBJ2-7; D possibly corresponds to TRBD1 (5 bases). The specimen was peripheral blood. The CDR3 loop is CASRSPTDSYEQYF. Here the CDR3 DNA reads TGTGCCAGTAGGAGTCCGACAGACTCCTACGAGCAGTACTTC.